What follows are 32 T cell receptor beta chains derived from one specimen sequenced in a study of CD8+ T cells in alopecia areata. Sequencing relied on a cDNA template that was reverse transcribed from extracted RNA. Sequencing was performed with immunoSEQ multiplex PCR; in TCRdb, only in-frame clones are kept and a portion is missing. The sample has tens of thousands of clones; under 75% are singletons. This sample comprised CD8+ T cells sorted from blood, obtained at week 0. These receptors all stem from a human donor with alopecia areata.

This clone was counted only a few times. The chain joins TRBV29-1 to TRBJ2-2; no definite D call. The ends were cut back, 4 bases at V and 7 bases at J, with 19 bases in the middle. Germline values: CDR1 SQVTM, CDR2 ANQGSEA. The CDR3 contains 15 residues. The CDR3 DNA reads TGCAGCGTTGGTTGGTGGGAAGGTCGGATCGGGGAGCTGTTTTTT. It is translated as CSVGWWEGRIGELFF.

In this sample, this clone turned up a few times. J is TRBJ1-2 and V is TRBV7-9, with D possibly TRBD1 on 5 matching bases. V lost 4 bases and J 4 bases, leaving 19 bases between the germline ends. CDR1 SEHNR and CDR2 FQNEAQ come from the germline V gene (reference sequence). There are 16 residues in the CDR3. The CDR3 loop is CASSYDGTALGYGYTF. CDR3 nucleotide sequence: TGTGCCAGCAGCTACGACGGGACGGCCTTGGGCTATGGCTACACCTTC.

The chain links TRBV5-4 to TRBJ2-7; 10 bases are shared with TRBD2. V trimming: 4 bases; J trimming: 2 bases; junction bases outside the gene matches: 6. CDR3 size: 15 residues. CDR1 and CDR2 (germline): SGHNT, YYREEE (reference sequence). This CDR3 reads CASSVRTSGPYEQYF. Here the CDR3 DNA reads TGTGCCAGCAGCGTACGGACTAGCGGTCCCTACGAGCAGTACTTC.

This chain connects TRBV30 to TRBJ2-1; TRBD2 agrees at 9 bases. The CDR3 contains 17 residues. Germline CDR1 GTSNPN, CDR2 SVGIG (reference sequence). V shed 1 base and J 3 bases; nucleotides not matched to a gene: 10. The CDR3 DNA is TGTGCCTGGAGTGATGCACTAGCGGGCCCGGACTACAATGAGCAGTTCTTC. This gives the protein CAWSDALAGPDYNEQFF.

The chain joins TRBV13 to TRBJ2-5; no definite D call. Trimming removed 1 base at V and 1 base at J, with 4 bases between. Germline loops: CDR1 PRHDT, CDR2 FYEKMQ (reference sequence). The CDR3 has 13 amino acids. The DNA for the CDR3 is TGTGCCAGCAGCTTAGAATCCCAAGAGACCCAGTACTTC. Translating it yields CASSLESQETQYF. The entire variable domain, with the rest obtained from reference TRBV13 and TRBJ2-5, is as follows: AAGVIQSPRHLIKEKRETATLKCYPIPRHDTVYWYQQGPGQDPQFLISFYEKMQSDKGSIPDRFSAQQFSDYHSELNMSSLELGDSALYFCASSLESQETQYFGPGTRLLVL.

The V and J genes are TRBV4-1 and TRBJ2-2; TRBD2 is a possible D gene (6 bases). CDR3 size: 15 residues. Deletions cut 5 bases from V and 0 bases from J, with 10 bases between. Germline lookup yields CDR1 MGHRA and CDR2 YSYEKL. CDR3 nucleotide sequence: TGCGCCAGCAGCTATAGCGGAACGAACACCGGGGAGCTGTTTTTT. Translation gives CASSYSGTNTGELFF.

J is TRBJ2-3 and V is TRBV7-9; 7 bases fit TRBD2. V dropped 4 bases and J dropped 6; count of bases not matched to a gene: 13. Germline V gene data show CDR1 as SEHNR and CDR2 as FQNEAQ (reference sequence). The CDR3 length is 16 residues. Here the CDR3 reads CASSSPREGPEDTQYF. CDR3 nucleotide sequence: TGTGCCAGCAGCTCCCCGAGGGAGGGACCCGAGGATACGCAGTATTTT.

The chain joins TRBV29-1 to TRBJ2-1; TRBD2 agrees at 12 bases. The length of the CDR3 is 16 residues. Germline loops: CDR1 SQVTM, CDR2 ANQGSEA. The J segment lost 1 base and the V segment lost 3 bases, leaving 4 bases of the junction unmatched. Here the CDR3 DNA reads TGCAGCGTTGAGCCCACTAGCGGGGGGTCCTACAATGAGCAGTTCTTC. The encoded protein is CSVEPTSGGSYNEQFF.

This clone was found once. This probably arose from a read error, given a far larger clone one base away. The identical CDR3 is also encoded by other nucleotide sequences in the sample. V is TRBV11-2 and J is TRBJ2-7; D remains ambiguous. Trimming removed 0 bases from V and 0 bases from J, with 9 bases in between. CDR1 is SGHAT, CDR2 FQNNGV, per germline. This CDR3 region has 15 residues. CDR3 DNA: TGTGCCAGCAGCTTAGATCCCACTTTCTCCTACGAGCAGTACTTC. Translated, it gives CASSLDPTFSYEQYF.

V gene TRBV29-1 combines with J gene TRBJ1-2; 9 bases are shared with TRBD1. This CDR3 contains 12 residues. Per the germline V gene, CDR1 is SQVTM and CDR2 is ANQGSEA. Unmatched junction bases numbered 6, after V lost 8 bases and J lost 5 bases. The CDR3 DNA follows: TGCAGCTTCAGGACAGGGGATTATGGCTACACCTTC. Translation: CSFRTGDYGYTF.

The chain is built from TRBV7-9 and TRBJ2-7; TRBD1 matches at 8 bases. The V gene end was trimmed by 5 bases and the J gene end by 4 bases; junction bases not matched to a gene: 10. The CDR3 length is 15 residues. The V gene's germline CDR1 is SEHNR and CDR2 FQNEAQ (reference sequence). The CDR3 loop reads CASSHQPGQVYEQYF. The CDR3 nucleotides are TGTGCCAGCAGCCATCAACCGGGACAGGTTTACGAGCAGTACTTC. The full variable domain, completed using reference TRBV7-9 and TRBJ2-7, is DTGVSQNPRHKITKRGQNVTFRCDPISEHNRLYWYRQTLGQGPEFLTYFQNEAQLEKSRLLSDRFSAERPKGSFSTLEIQRTEQGDSAMYLCASSHQPGQVYEQYFGPGTRLTVT.

The chain uses TRBV11-2 and TRBJ2-2, with D unclear. CDR3 length equals 15 residues. Germline V gene data show CDR1 as SGHAT and CDR2 as FQNNGV. V was shortened by 3 bases and J by 4 bases, with 12 bases between the two germline ends. Here the CDR3 reads CASSLYTPGTGELFF. CDR3 DNA: TGTGCCAGCAGCTTGTATACCCCGGGCACCGGGGAGCTGTTTTTT.

The chain joins TRBV2 to TRBJ2-7; D gene ambiguous. There are 15 residues in the CDR3. Germline V CDR1 and CDR2: SNHLY, FYNNEI. Trimming removed 3 bases at V and 0 bases at J, with 12 bases between. The CDR3 loop is CASSDEASYSYEQYF. In DNA form, the CDR3 reads TGTGCCAGCAGTGATGAAGCCTCCTACTCCTACGAGCAGTACTTC.

This chain connects TRBV2 to TRBJ2-2; 9 bases map to TRBD1. Germline V lookup: CDR1 SNHLY, CDR2 FYNNEI. J was trimmed by 3 bases and V by 8 bases; bases with no gene match: 4. The CDR3 spans 14 residues. CDR3 nucleotides: TGTGCCAGCTGGGGACAGGGATACACCGGGGAGCTGTTTTTT. Residues: CASWGQGYTGELFF.

The chain combines TRBV27 with TRBJ1-5; TRBD1 matches 9 bases. Per germline, CDR1 MNHEY and CDR2 SMNVEV (reference sequence). The CDR3 contains 14 residues. DNA of the CDR3: TGTGCAACTAGACAGGGGGTCACCAATCAGCCCCAGCATTTT. Translating gives CATRQGVTNQPQHF.

The chain joins TRBV16 to TRBJ1-2; 9 nucleotides align to TRBD1. Per the germline V gene, CDR1 is KGHSY and CDR2 is FQNENV. There are 13 residues in the CDR3. CDR3 amino acids: CATGDRADYGYTF. The CDR3 DNA sequence: TGTGCAACCGGGGACAGGGCGGACTATGGCTACACCTTC.

The chain combines TRBV7-6 with TRBJ2-3; 11 positions match TRBD1. V shed 5 bases and J 4 bases; nucleotides not matched to a gene: 5. Germline CDR1 reads SGHVS; CDR2 reads FNYEAQ. The CDR3 loop spans 15 amino acids. CDR3 region: CASSPWTGGADTQYF. The DNA for the CDR3 is TGTGCCAGCAGCCCATGGACAGGGGGCGCAGATACGCAGTATTTT.

This clone was observed a few times. The V call is TRBV30, the J call TRBJ2-7, with D perhaps TRBD1 or TRBD2 (5 bases each). The CDR3 has 14 amino acids. The V end lost 3 bases, the J end lost 1 base, and 13 bases lay between the germline ends. The germline CDR1 and CDR2 sequences are GTSNPN and SVGIG (reference sequence). CDR3 residues: CAWSNRGDSYEQYF. The CDR3 DNA reads as TGTGCCTGGAGCAACCGGGGCGATTCCTACGAGCAGTACTTC.

V and J are TRBV2 and TRBJ2-1; 9 bases are a match to TRBD2. V was clipped by 7 bases and J by 8 bases; unmatched bases: 6. In germline, CDR1 is SNHLY, CDR2 FYNNEI. The CDR3 is made up of 13 amino acids. CDR3 sequence: CASMGLAMHEQFF. In DNA, the CDR3 is TGTGCCAGCATGGGACTAGCCATGCATGAGCAGTTCTTC. Together with reference TRBV2 and TRBJ2-1, the CDR3 gives the full variable domain: EPEVTQTPSHQVTQMGQEVILRCVPISNHLYFYWYRQILGQKVEFLVSFYNNEISEKSEIFDDQFSVERPDGSNFTLKIRSTKLEDSAMYFCASMGLAMHEQFFGPGTRLTVL.

For the CDR3, the DNA is TGTGCCAGCAGCGGGGGACAGGGGCCTGAAGCTTTCTTT. Its protein product is CASSGGQGPEAFF. The chain employs TRBV5-4 and TRBJ1-1, with 10 positions matching TRBD1. CDR1 is SGHNT and CDR2 is YYREEE in the germline V gene (reference sequence). The CDR3 has 13 amino acids. Trimming took 4 bases from V and 6 from J; bases not matched to a gene: 3.

The chain has TRBV9 and TRBJ1-2; D is undetermined. Trimming cost V 4 bases and J 0 bases, with 10 bases left between them. This CDR3 contains 14 residues. Germline CDR1 SGDLS, CDR2 YYNGEE. CDR3 sequence reads: CASSMWTANYGYTF. CDR3 bases: TGTGCCAGCAGCATGTGGACGGCTAACTATGGCTACACCTTC.

The chain carries TRBV29-1 and TRBJ1-1, with D perhaps TRBD1 (5 bases). Trimming took 7 bases from V and 0 from J, leaving 12 bases between them. Germline assignment: CDR1 SQVTM and CDR2 ANQGSEA. The CDR3 is made up of 13 amino acids. CDR3 residues: CSAREGMNTEAFF. In DNA form, the CDR3 reads TGCAGCGCCAGGGAGGGAATGAACACTGAAGCTTTCTTT.

The gene calls are TRBV4-1 and TRBJ1-2, with 10 bases matching TRBD1. Germline assignment: CDR1 MGHRA and CDR2 YSYEKL. The CDR3 has 17 amino acids. The junction had 10 bases not matched to a gene; V was cut back by 5 bases and J by 1 base. This CDR3 reads CASSGPGQGIFNYGYTF. In DNA form, the CDR3 reads TGCGCCAGCAGCGGACCGGGACAGGGGATCTTTAACTATGGCTACACCTTC.

The V gene is TRBV19, the J gene TRBJ2-3; D is unclear. The CDR3 consists of 14 residues. Germline V gives CDR1 LNHDA, CDR2 SQIVND (reference sequence). Trimming left V 0 bases short and J 2 bases short, with 6 bases between. This chain's CDR3 is CASSIDLSTDTQYF. The CDR3 region has the DNA TGTGCCAGTAGTATAGATTTGTCCACAGATACGCAGTATTTT. The variable domain in full, completed from reference TRBV19 and TRBJ2-3, reads DGGITQSPKYLFRKEGQNVTLSCEQNLNHDAMYWYRQDPGQGLRLIYYSQIVNDFQKGDIAEGYSVSREKKESFPLTVTSAQKNPTAFYLCASSIDLSTDTQYFGPGTRLTVL.

This sequence joins TRBV11-1 and TRBJ2-7; D is undetermined. The germline CDR1 and CDR2 sequences are SGHAT and FQDESV (reference sequence). The CDR3 has 16 residues. Deletions cut 6 bases from V and 0 bases from J, with 18 bases between. CDR3 in amino acids: CASSPHRGRSSYEQYF. Here the CDR3 DNA reads TGTGCCAGCAGTCCGCACCGAGGCAGGAGCTCCTACGAGCAGTACTTC.

CDR3: CASVGGETQYF. CDR3 coding DNA: TGTGCCAGCGTGGGGGGAGAGACCCAGTACTTC. The chain combines TRBV25-1 with TRBJ2-5; the D gene is possibly TRBD2 (6 bases). Germline CDR1 MGHDK, CDR2 SYGVNS. Trimming removed 8 bases from V and 4 bases from J, with 8 bases in between. The CDR3 has 11 residues.

The chain combines TRBV5-1 with TRBJ2-5; weak D call: TRBD2 (6 bases). Germline assignment: CDR1 SGHRS and CDR2 YFSETQ. There are 16 residues in the CDR3. V shed 1 base and J shed 5 bases, with 18 bases lying between them. CDR3 region: CASSLSGLASLETQYF. As DNA, the CDR3 is TGCGCCAGCAGCTTGAGTGGCCTAGCGAGTTTGGAGACCCAGTACTTC.

The CDR3 DNA follows: TGTGCCAGCAGCTTAATTATCGGGACAGGGGCTGGAAACACCATATATTTT. Protein sequence: CASSLIIGTGAGNTIYF. The chain recombines TRBV7-2 with TRBJ1-3, with TRBD1 identical over 10 bases. V lost 2 bases to trimming and J lost 2 bases; unmatched junction nucleotides: 6. This CDR3 comprises 17 residues. Germline-derived CDR1 and CDR2 are SGHTA and FQGNSA.

The chain carries TRBV4-1 and TRBJ1-2; D not resolved. Per the germline V gene, CDR1 is MGHRA and CDR2 is YSYEKL. The CDR3 totals 14 residues. Trimming pared 0 bases from V and 2 bases from J, leaving 7 bases between. This CDR3 is CASSQDKQNYGYTF. Here the CDR3 DNA reads TGCGCCAGCAGCCAAGATAAACAGAACTATGGCTACACCTTC.

This clone has just one count. V gene TRBV30 combines with J gene TRBJ1-2; tentative D call: TRBD1 (5 bases). Germline values: CDR1 GTSNPN, CDR2 SVGIG (reference sequence). The CDR3 has 13 amino acids. Trimming took off 3 bases at V and 8 bases at J, with 16 bases between the two ends. CDR3 sequence reads: CAWSATGGDGYTF. The CDR3 nucleotides are TGTGCCTGGAGCGCCACGGGGGGGGACGGCTACACCTTC.

A few counts support this clone. The V and J genes are TRBV2 and TRBJ1-1, with D tentatively TRBD1 (5 bases). V lost 1 base and J 10 bases, leaving 13 bases between the germline ends. Germline assignment: CDR1 SNHLY and CDR2 FYNNEI. This CDR3 is built from 13 residues. The CDR3 reads CASSEVTGPGAFF. The CDR3 nucleotides are TGTGCCAGCAGTGAAGTTACAGGCCCGGGAGCTTTCTTT.

This clone was detected a few times. This sequence joins TRBV27 and TRBJ2-3; D is unresolved. V was shortened by 6 bases and J by 4 bases, with 17 bases between the two germline ends. The CDR3 sequence is 15 residues long. The V gene's germline CDR1 is MNHEY and CDR2 SMNVEV (reference sequence). CDR3 DNA sequence: TGTGCCAGCAGCCGGGCTCTGGAAGCAGCAGATACGCAGTATTTT. This gives the protein CASSRALEAADTQYF.